A single sample is the source of the 24 T cell receptor beta chains below, sequenced in a study of spatial heterogeneity in lung cancer. The time point denotes: sample taken at primary tumor resection. TCRdb processed the 5' RACE reads anew with MiXCR; each CDR3 protein has one entry. The table records nearly 80,000 distinct CDR3 sequences, roughly 8% of them present only once. The source was PBMCs, collected at surgery. These receptor sequences come from a male donor with early-stage non-small cell lung cancer.

This chain joins TRBV7-8 and TRBJ1-1; D might be TRBD1 (5 bases). Germline assignment: CDR1 SGHVS and CDR2 FQNEAQ. This CDR3 has 13 residues. Trimming cost V 3 bases and J 8 bases, with 13 bases left between them. The CDR3 here is CASSLGRDQEAFF. The CDR3 coding sequence is TGTGCCAGCAGCTTGGGCAGGGACCAAGAAGCTTTCTTT.

This clonotype was detected many times. This rearrangement joins TRBV4-3 to TRBJ2-1, with a possible D match to TRBD2 (6 bases). The CDR3 has 16 residues. Trimming stripped 0 bases from V and 6 bases from J, with 15 bases between. From germline, CDR1 is LGHNA and CDR2 YSLEER. This CDR3 reads CASSQESGVGINEQFF. CDR3 nucleotide sequence: TGCGCCAGCAGCCAAGAATCGGGAGTGGGTATCAATGAGCAGTTCTTC.

The chain uses TRBV12-3 or TRBV12-4 and TRBJ1-5; D is uncertain. V gave up 1 base and J gave up 0 bases, with 4 bases separating them. The CDR3 is 14 amino acids. For the CDR3, the DNA is TGTGCCAGCAGTTTAGACAGTAGCAATCAGCCCCAGCATTTT. Its translation is CASSLDSSNQPQHF.

This clonotype was detected only a few times. The rearrangement uses TRBV10-3 and TRBJ2-3; no clear D. The CDR3 loop spans 15 amino acids. CDR1 is ENHRY and CDR2 is SYGVKD in the germline V gene. The germline V and J ends were trimmed by 4 bases and 1 base, with 12 bases remaining between them. CDR3 sequence: CAISGRRQGTDTQYF. DNA for the CDR3: TGTGCCATCAGTGGTCGACGCCAAGGCACAGATACGCAGTATTTT.

This clonotype was seen many times. CDR3 region: CSVDEGNEQFF. The CDR3 bases are TGCAGCGTTGACGAGGGAAATGAGCAGTTCTTC. The V gene is TRBV29-1, the J gene TRBJ2-1; the D gene is possibly TRBD2 (5 bases). The CDR3 is 11 amino acids. Germline values: CDR1 SQVTM, CDR2 ANQGSEA. V lost 3 bases to trimming and J lost 7 bases, with 7 bases between them.

This clonotype occurred many times. The genes are TRBV3-1 and TRBJ1-3; D is ambiguous. V lost 3 bases to trimming and J lost 0 bases, with 6 bases between them. The CDR3 runs to 14 residues. CDR1 and CDR2 from the germline V gene are LGHDT and YNNKEL (reference sequence). CDR3 amino acids: CASSQESSGNTIYF. The CDR3 region has the DNA TGTGCCAGCAGCCAGGAAAGCTCTGGAAACACCATATATTTT.

This clonotype appeared a few times. The rearrangement uses TRBV20-1 and TRBJ2-5, with 10 bases matching TRBD2. Germline trimming cut 3 bases from V and 7 bases from J; bases unmatched to any gene: 11. CDR3 length: 15 amino acids. Germline V gene lookup returns CDR1 DFQATT and CDR2 SNEGSKA (reference sequence). In nucleotides, the CDR3 is TGCAGTGCTAGTATCCCTAGCGGGAGTTTAGGGACCCAGTACTTC. Encoded protein: CSASIPSGSLGTQYF.

At least ten counts were recorded for this clonotype. The genes are TRBV5-1 and TRBJ1-5; the D gene is possibly TRBD1 (6 bases). The germline V gene has CDR1 SGHRS and CDR2 YFSETQ. The V end lost 4 bases, the J end lost 5 bases, and 10 bases lay between the germline ends. The CDR3 extends over 13 amino acids. This chain's CDR3 is CASSPEGDQPQHF. The CDR3 DNA reads TGCGCCAGCAGCCCGGAGGGGGATCAGCCCCAGCATTTT.

This clonotype was seen repeatedly, ten times or more. The V call is TRBV5-1, the J call TRBJ2-1; unclear D gene. CDR1 is SGHRS, CDR2 YFSETQ, per germline. With 0 bases removed from V and 10 bases from J, the gap between germline ends came to 11 bases. CDR3 length: 13 residues. For the CDR3, the DNA is TGCGCCAGCAGCTTGGATGGTTTGACAGAGCAGTTCTTC. As protein: CASSLDGLTEQFF.

This clonotype was recorded at least ten times. This chain uses TRBV15 with TRBJ1-6, with D possibly matching TRBD1 (6 bases). Trimming pared 5 bases from V and 5 bases from J, leaving 7 bases between. Per germline, CDR1 LNHNV and CDR2 YYDKDF (reference sequence). This CDR3 spans 13 amino acids. As DNA, the CDR3 is TGTGCCACCAGCCCAGGGGATAATTCACCCCTCCACTTT. Translated: CATSPGDNSPLHF.

The V and J genes are TRBV20-1 and TRBJ2-1; the match to TRBD2 covers 13 bases. CDR3 length equals 16 residues. The germline CDR1 and CDR2 sequences are DFQATT and SNEGSKA (reference sequence). J lost 3 bases, V lost 4 bases, and 6 bases had no gene match. CDR3 DNA sequence: TGCAGTGCTACCGGACTAGCGGGAGACGACTACAATGAGCAGTTCTTC. Protein: CSATGLAGDDYNEQFF.

The CDR3, as DNA: TGCAGTGCTACTGTCACACTCAACTATGGCTACACCTTC. This translates into CSATVTLNYGYTF. The chain has TRBV20-1 and TRBJ1-2, with D hard to call. Germline values: CDR1 DFQATT, CDR2 SNEGSKA (reference sequence). The CDR3 runs to 13 residues. Trimming left V 4 bases short and J 2 bases short, with 11 bases between.

This clonotype occurred many times. The rearrangement uses TRBV12-5 and TRBJ1-2; D is unclear. Trimming pared 0 bases from V and 0 bases from J, leaving 8 bases between. This CDR3 is 15 amino acids long. The germline gives CDR1 LGHNT, CDR2 FRNRAP. The CDR3 loop is CASGLVSEPNYGYTF. The CDR3 bases are TGTGCTAGTGGTTTGGTATCGGAGCCTAACTATGGCTACACCTTC.

This clonotype was counted many times. This chain links TRBV4-2 with TRBJ1-1, with D possibly matching TRBD1 (6 bases). The CDR3 length is 17 residues. The germline V gene has CDR1 LGHNA and CDR2 YNFKEQ. Trimming left V 1 base short and J 4 bases short, with 19 bases between. The DNA for the CDR3 is TGTGCCAGCAGCCAAGCCCTCTCGACAGGCCCAGCCACTGAAGCTTTCTTT. Translating it yields CASSQALSTGPATEAFF.

The rearrangement joins TRBV5-1 to TRBJ2-3; D is possibly TRBD2 (6 bases). V dropped 3 bases and J dropped 3 bases, with 14 bases sitting between them. The germline V gene has CDR1 SGHRS and CDR2 YFSETQ. The CDR3 is 15 residues long. CDR3 DNA: TGCGCCAGCAGCTCCTTAGTGGCGGGAACAGATACGCAGTATTTT. Translated, it gives CASSSLVAGTDTQYF.

This clonotype was recorded at least ten times. V and J are TRBV6-2 or TRBV6-3 and TRBJ2-1; 8 bases are a match to TRBD2. The trim removed 3 bases at V and 8 bases at J, leaving 9 bases unmatched. From germline, CDR1 is MNHEY and CDR2 SVGEGT. The CDR3 runs 15 residues. CDR3 bases: TGTGCCAGCAGTTATAGCCCCAGCGGGAGACATGAGCAGTTCTTC. Its protein is CASSYSPSGRHEQFF.

This clonotype was counted ten times or more. V is TRBV10-3 and J is TRBJ2-5; 7 bases fit TRBD2. CDR1 and CDR2 from the germline V gene are ENHRY and SYGVKD. The CDR3 is 15 amino acids. V shed 2 bases and J 0 bases; nucleotides not matched to a gene: 3. The CDR3 sequence is CAISEPGGYQETQYF. As DNA, the CDR3 is TGTGCCATCAGTGAGCCGGGGGGATACCAAGAGACCCAGTACTTC.

In its sample, this clonotype was seen many times. This rearrangement joins TRBV20-1 to TRBJ1-1; possibly TRBD1 for D (5 bases). The V gene lost 8 bases and the J gene lost 1 base, with 14 bases spanning the gap. Germline V gene lookup returns CDR1 DFQATT and CDR2 SNEGSKA (reference sequence). This CDR3 has 13 residues. The CDR3 DNA follows: TGCAGTTGTAACAGGAGCCCGAACACTGAAGCTTTCTTT. It encodes CSCNRSPNTEAFF.

This clonotype was detected many times. This sequence joins TRBV2 and TRBJ2-7, with D possibly TRBD2 on 5 matching bases. This CDR3 comprises 12 residues. CDR1 SNHLY and CDR2 FYNNEI come from the germline V gene. The ends were cut back, 10 bases at V and 2 bases at J, with 12 bases in the middle. The CDR3 is CATKDSAYEQYF. The CDR3, as DNA: TGTGCCACCAAGGACTCCGCCTACGAGCAGTACTTC. The whole variable domain, filled in from reference TRBV2 and TRBJ2-7, reads EPEVTQTPSHQVTQMGQEVILRCVPISNHLYFYWYRQILGQKVEFLVSFYNNEISEKSEIFDDQFSVERPDGSNFTLKIRSTKLEDSAMYFCATKDSAYEQYFGPGTRLTVT.

There are many counts of this clonotype. The chain has TRBV7-9 and TRBJ2-7, with 7 bases identical to TRBD2. Germline trimming cut 5 bases from V and 2 bases from J; bases unmatched to any gene: 6. The CDR3 length is 14 residues. Germline CDR1 is SEHNR and CDR2 is FQNEAQ (reference sequence). In DNA, the CDR3 is TGTGCCAGCAGCCCCGGGACTACGGCCTACGAGCAGTACTTC. This encodes CASSPGTTAYEQYF.

In its sample, this clonotype was seen many times. The V gene is TRBV20-1, the J gene TRBJ2-7, with D tentatively TRBD1 or TRBD2 (5 bases each). V lost 0 bases and J lost 0, with 12 bases in between. Germline V gene data show CDR1 as DFQATT and CDR2 as SNEGSKA (reference sequence). The CDR3 is 15 amino acids. The CDR3 protein is CSARDVGDGSYEQYF. The CDR3 DNA follows: TGCAGTGCTAGAGACGTTGGGGACGGCTCCTACGAGCAGTACTTC.

This clonotype showed up many times. The rearrangement joins TRBV29-1 to TRBJ1-1; TRBD1 agrees at 9 bases. CDR3 size: 14 residues. Germline CDR1 is SQVTM and CDR2 is ANQGSEA. The trim removed 7 bases at V and 1 base at J, leaving 7 bases unmatched. The CDR3: CSASGTGQNTEAFF. The CDR3 DNA reads TGCAGCGCTTCCGGGACAGGGCAGAACACTGAAGCTTTCTTT.

This clonotype was detected only a few times. V is TRBV11-2 and J is TRBJ2-5, with a weak D call TRBD1 (6 bases). CDR1 SGHAT and CDR2 FQNNGV come from the germline V gene. This CDR3 is built from 14 residues. The V gene lost 5 bases and the J gene lost 1 base, with 11 bases spanning the gap. This CDR3 is CASSNRVGQETQYF. DNA for the CDR3: TGTGCCAGCAGCAACAGGGTGGGCCAAGAGACCCAGTACTTC.

This clonotype was seen at least ten times. The V and J genes are TRBV4-1 and TRBJ1-3, with D possibly TRBD1 on 6 matching bases. The CDR3 contains 16 residues. V dropped 0 bases and J dropped 2 bases, with 11 bases sitting between them. Germline CDR1 is MGHRA and CDR2 is YSYEKL. CDR3 amino acids: CASSQEWQGPGNTIYF. Here the CDR3 DNA reads TGCGCCAGCAGCCAAGAGTGGCAGGGGCCTGGAAACACCATATATTTT.